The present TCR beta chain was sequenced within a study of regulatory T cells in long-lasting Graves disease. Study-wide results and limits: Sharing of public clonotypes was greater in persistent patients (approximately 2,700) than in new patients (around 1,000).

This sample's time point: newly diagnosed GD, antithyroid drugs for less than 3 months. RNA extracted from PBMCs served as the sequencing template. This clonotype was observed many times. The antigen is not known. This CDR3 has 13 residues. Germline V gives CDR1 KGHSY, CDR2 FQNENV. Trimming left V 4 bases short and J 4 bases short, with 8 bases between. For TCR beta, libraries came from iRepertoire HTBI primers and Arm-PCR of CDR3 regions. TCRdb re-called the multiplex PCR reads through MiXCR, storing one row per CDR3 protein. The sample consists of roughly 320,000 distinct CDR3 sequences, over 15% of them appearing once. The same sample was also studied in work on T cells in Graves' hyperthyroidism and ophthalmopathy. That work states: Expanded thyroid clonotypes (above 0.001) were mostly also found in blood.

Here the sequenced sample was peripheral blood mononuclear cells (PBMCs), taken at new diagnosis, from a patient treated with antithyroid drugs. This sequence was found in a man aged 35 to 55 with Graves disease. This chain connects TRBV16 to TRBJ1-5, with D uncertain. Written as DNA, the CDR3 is TGTGCCAGCAGCCCGTACCGAAATCAGCCCCAGCATTTT. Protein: CASSPYRNQPQHF.